Each of the 2 T cell receptor beta chains below was sequenced from the same sample in a study of blood T cell repertoires in COVID-19. The table came from immunoSEQ multiplex PCR; TCRdb's copy has only in-frame clones and leaves some out. This table has more than 150,000 clones, more than 80% appearing once. Sequences were obtained from peripheral blood. The receptors originated from a woman aged 80 or over with COVID-19, enrolled during active disease.

This clone has just a few counts. This chain joins TRBV7-2 and TRBJ2-5; 10 positions agree with TRBD2. The CDR3 spans 13 residues. The germline V gene encodes CDR1 SGHTA and CDR2 FQGNSA. The J segment lost 4 bases and the V segment lost 5 bases, leaving 1 base of the junction unmatched. The CDR3 nucleotides are TGTGCCAGCAGCCGACTAGCGGGAGAGACCCAGTACTTC. Protein product: CASSRLAGETQYF.

The table lists this clone with a few counts. This rearrangement joins TRBV2 to TRBJ2-1, with 13 bases fitting TRBD2. The CDR3 runs 15 residues. Germline trimming cut 6 bases from V and 7 bases from J; bases unmatched to any gene: 6. From germline, CDR1 is SNHLY and CDR2 FYNNEI. The CDR3 spells CASREGLAGRNEQFF. CDR3 nucleotide sequence: TGTGCCAGCAGGGAGGGACTAGCGGGACGGAATGAGCAGTTCTTC. Complete variable domain (other parts from reference TRBV2 and TRBJ2-1): EPEVTQTPSHQVTQMGQEVILRCVPISNHLYFYWYRQILGQKVEFLVSFYNNEISEKSEIFDDQFSVERPDGSNFTLKIRSTKLEDSAMYFCASREGLAGRNEQFFGPGTRLTVL.